This entry lists 24 T cell receptor beta chains sequenced from one sample in a study of cytomegalovirus exposure and HLA in healthy donors (dated by TCRdb to 2017 to 2019). Receptor libraries were prepared by the immunoSEQ multiplex PCR assay. For the multiplex PCR, a mixture combining 60 forward primers for TCR Vbeta segments and 13 reverse primers for TCR Jbeta segments was used. The table comes from immuneACCESS by way of TCRdb, which keeps in-frame sequences with V and J called. Part of the clones is missing from these tables; in studies checked, under half for an unresolved V gene and the rest for unknown reasons. The sample contains roughly 150,000 clones, around three quarters of them found a single time. Over 0.95% of the sample rests with the top ten. Sequencing was done on a sample of PBMCs. Every receptor here comes from a woman aged 40-49 years in good health and CMV-seronegative.

V usage is TRBV7-9 and J usage is TRBJ2-5; a possible D gene is TRBD2 (6 bases). CDR1 and CDR2 (germline): SEHNR, FQNEAQ (reference sequence). The CDR3 loop spans 14 amino acids. Trimming cost V 5 bases and J 3 bases, with 13 bases left between them. CDR3 amino acids: CASSRGIAEETQYF. CDR3 bases: TGTGCCAGCAGCAGGGGCATAGCGGAAGAGACCCAGTACTTC.

As DNA, the CDR3 is TGTGCCAGCAGCTCCTCTCAGGGGGCGGGCTACGAGCAGTACTTC. It encodes CASSSSQGAGYEQYF. This chain uses TRBV7-6 with TRBJ2-7, with 8 positions matching TRBD1. Looked up from germline, CDR1 is SGHVS and CDR2 is FNYEAQ. With V trimmed by 4 bases and J by 3 bases, 8 bases remained unmatched. The CDR3 spans 15 residues.

V is TRBV1 and J is TRBJ2-7; the table names TRBD1, a call not compared with the DNA. TRBV1 is annotated as a pseudogene. CDR3 length: 17 residues. This CDR3 is CTSSLPPGTVLLYEQYF. The CDR3, as DNA: TGCACCAGCAGCCTCCCCCCCGGCACAGTCCTACTCTACGAGCAGTACTTC.

Comment on this clone: Other DNA sequences in this specimen translate into the identical CDR3. The rearrangement joins TRBV5-1 to TRBJ2-3; D remains ambiguous. V dropped 6 bases and J dropped 2 bases, with 4 bases sitting between them. The CDR3 is 11 residues long. Germline CDR1 is SGHRS and CDR2 is YFSETQ. The CDR3 region is CASTNTDTQYF. CDR3 nucleotide sequence: TGCGCCAGCACCAACACAGATACGCAGTATTTT.

There are a few counts of this clone. The chain has TRBV2 and TRBJ2-3, with D possibly being TRBD2 (6 bases). V was shortened by 3 bases and J by 2 bases, with 9 bases between the two germline ends. Germline assignment: CDR1 SNHLY and CDR2 FYNNEI. The CDR3 has 14 residues. CDR3 region: CASSDLRDTDTQYF. Written as DNA, the CDR3 is TGTGCCAGCAGTGATTTGCGGGACACAGATACGCAGTATTTT.

The chain joins TRBV9 to TRBJ2-7, with TRBD2 as a possible D gene (5 bases). CDR3 size: 14 residues. Trimming took 2 bases from V and 2 from J, leaving 11 bases between them. CDR1 SGDLS and CDR2 YYNGEE come from the germline V gene. CDR3 sequence: CASSVGLQPYEQYF. Written as DNA, the CDR3 is TGTGCCAGCAGCGTCGGACTGCAACCCTACGAGCAGTACTTC. The entire variable domain, with the rest obtained from reference TRBV9 and TRBJ2-7, is as follows: DSGVTQTPKHLITATGQRVTLRCSPRSGDLSVYWYQQSLDQGLQFLIQYYNGEERAKGNILERFSAQQFPDLHSELNLSSLELGDSALYFCASSVGLQPYEQYFGPGTRLTVT.

V usage is TRBV28 and J usage is TRBJ1-1; tentatively, D is TRBD1 (6 bases). The germline V and J ends were trimmed by 6 bases and 10 bases, with 18 bases remaining between them. Germline-derived CDR1 and CDR2 are MDHEN and SYDVKM. The CDR3 is 13 residues long. In nucleotides, the CDR3 is TGTGCCAGCAGCCCTGGACAGACCTTAGGAGCTTTCTTT. It specifies CASSPGQTLGAFF.

The chain has TRBV7-8 and TRBJ1-2; D is undetermined. V was pared by 1 base and J by 0 bases, with 21 bases between. The CDR3 has 19 residues. Germline lookup yields CDR1 SGHVS and CDR2 FQNEAQ. The CDR3 nucleotides are TGTGCCAGCAGCTTAGGAGGCGAGGGAAACCCGTTGACTAACTATGGCTACACCTTC. Its protein is CASSLGGEGNPLTNYGYTF.

The genes are TRBV30 and TRBJ2-7; the match to TRBD2 covers 8 bases. CDR1 is GTSNPN, CDR2 SVGIG, per germline (reference sequence). Trimming at V came to 5 bases and at J to 5 bases, leaving 11 bases not matched to a gene. The CDR3 runs to 14 residues. CDR3 region: CAWAGTRGVHEQYF. The CDR3 bases are TGTGCCTGGGCAGGGACTAGAGGTGTGCACGAGCAGTACTTC. Variable domain in full (rest from reference TRBV30 and TRBJ2-7): SQTIHQWPATLVQPVGSPLSLECTVEGTSNPNLYWYRQAAGRGLQLLFYSVGIGQISSEVPQNLSASRPQDRQFILSSKKLLLSDSGFYLCAWAGTRGVHEQYFGPGTRLTVT.

In this sample, this clone turned up once. The chain is built from TRBV7-9 and TRBJ2-4, with 7 bases matching TRBD2. The CDR3 runs to 16 residues. V shed 4 bases, J shed 7 bases, and the junction held 13 bases outside the gene matches. The germline CDR1 and CDR2 sequences are SEHNR and FQNEAQ (reference sequence). CDR3 amino acids: CASSSDQGNGGNIQYF. Written as DNA, the CDR3 is TGTGCCAGCAGCTCAGATCAGGGAAACGGGGGGAACATTCAGTACTTC.

A single count supports this clone. V usage is TRBV28 and J usage is TRBJ2-2; no clear D. V was clipped by 2 bases and J by 1 base, with 8 bases between them. Germline V CDR1 and CDR2: MDHEN, SYDVKM. The CDR3 is 15 residues long. CDR3 amino acids: CASSLNPGNTGELFF. DNA of the CDR3: TGTGCCAGCAGTTTAAACCCAGGGAACACCGGGGAGCTGTTTTTT. The complete variable domain, with remaining parts taken from reference TRBV28 and TRBJ2-2, reads DVKVTQSSRYLVKRTGEKVFLECVQDMDHENMFWYRQDPGLGLRLIYFSYDVKMKEKGDIPEGYSVSREKKERFSLILESASTNQTSMYLCASSLNPGNTGELFFGEGSRLTVL.

This chain joins TRBV7-8 and TRBJ1-2; D might be TRBD1 (6 bases). CDR1 is SGHVS, CDR2 FQNEAQ, per germline. Trimming removed 4 bases at V and 6 bases at J, with 15 bases between. This CDR3 contains 14 residues. CDR3 nucleotides: TGTGCCAGCAGCTCAAGTAAACAGGGCCATGGCTACACCTTC. Translation: CASSSSKQGHGYTF.

The CDR3 bases are TGTGCCTTGGACAGGGGGGCAACTAATGAAAAACTGTTTTTT. It specifies CALDRGATNEKLFF. This rearrangement joins TRBV30 to TRBJ1-4; 10 bases are a match to TRBD1. Unmatched junction bases numbered 2, after V lost 7 bases and J lost 0 bases. From germline, CDR1 is GTSNPN and CDR2 SVGIG (reference sequence). The CDR3 extends over 14 amino acids.

This clone was counted only a few times. This chain links TRBV27 with TRBJ1-2, with a weak D call TRBD1 (6 bases). Looked up from germline, CDR1 is MNHEY and CDR2 is SMNVEV (reference sequence). The CDR3 is 15 amino acids. V was shortened by 2 bases and J by 2 bases, with 12 bases between the two germline ends. In nucleotides, the CDR3 is TGTGCCAGCAGTTTACGAGGGGGATTAAACTATGGCTACACCTTC. Its translation: CASSLRGGLNYGYTF.

V gene TRBV7-9 combines with J gene TRBJ1-1, with unresolved D. V was clipped by 2 bases and J by 3 bases, with 7 bases between them. This CDR3 spans 13 amino acids. Germline V gene sequence: CDR1 SEHNR, CDR2 FQNEAQ (reference sequence). CDR3 sequence reads: CASSLKRDTEAFF. The DNA for the CDR3 is TGTGCCAGCAGCTTAAAACGGGACACTGAAGCTTTCTTT.

The rearrangement uses TRBV9 and TRBJ1-1; D is possibly TRBD1 (6 bases). Trimming left V 4 bases short and J 1 base short, with 14 bases between. Germline V CDR1 and CDR2: SGDLS, YYNGEE. This CDR3 has 15 residues. The CDR3 DNA reads TGTGCCAGCAGCAGACCTGACAGGCAGAACACTGAAGCTTTCTTT. Encoded protein: CASSRPDRQNTEAFF. The entire variable domain, with the rest obtained from reference TRBV9 and TRBJ1-1, is as follows: DSGVTQTPKHLITATGQRVTLRCSPRSGDLSVYWYQQSLDQGLQFLIQYYNGEERAKGNILERFSAQQFPDLHSELNLSSLELGDSALYFCASSRPDRQNTEAFFGQGTRLTVV.

This chain links TRBV5-1 with TRBJ2-7; 9 bases are shared with TRBD1. V was pared by 0 bases and J by 7 bases, with 8 bases of the junction left unmatched. CDR1 SGHRS and CDR2 YFSETQ come from the germline V gene. The CDR3 extends over 15 amino acids. In nucleotides, the CDR3 is TGCGCCAGCAGCTTGGGGGGACAGGGAGATGGGGAGCAGTACTTC. Its translation: CASSLGGQGDGEQYF.

With regard to this clone: Its ends do not fully match the called genes, so a read error is possible. CDR3 bases: TGTGCCAGCAGCCTAGATGGAGAGTATGGCTACACCTTC. This sequence encodes CASSLDGEYGYTF. The chain joins TRBV11-2 to TRBJ1-2; D is unclear. This CDR3 region has 13 residues. The germline V gene has CDR1 SGHAT and CDR2 FQNNGV.

J is TRBJ1-5 and V is TRBV4-2; possibly TRBD1 for D (6 bases). The CDR3 loop spans 13 amino acids. V was cut by 5 bases and J by 3 bases, with 8 bases left in between. The germline V gene encodes CDR1 LGHNA and CDR2 YNFKEQ. The DNA of the CDR3 is TGTGCCAGCAGCACAGGGTCCAATCAGCCCCAGCATTTT. It translates to CASSTGSNQPQHF.

The rearrangement links TRBV29-1 to TRBJ2-5, with 10 bases fitting TRBD1. Germline loops: CDR1 SQVTM, CDR2 ANQGSEA. The CDR3 runs 14 residues. The junction had 7 bases not matched to a gene; V was cut back by 5 bases and J by 4 bases. CDR3 in amino acids: CSVRPGQGTETQYF. CDR3 nucleotide sequence: TGCAGCGTTCGCCCGGGACAGGGGACAGAGACCCAGTACTTC.

The gene calls are TRBV5-6 and TRBJ1-4; no definite D call. The germline V gene encodes CDR1 SGHDT and CDR2 YYEEEE. This CDR3 comprises 14 residues. V lost 4 bases, J lost 4 bases, and 11 bases lay in between. CDR3 in amino acids: CASSPGLFNEKLFF. CDR3 in DNA: TGTGCCAGCAGCCCCGGACTGTTTAATGAAAAACTGTTTTTT.

The CDR3 here is CASSLRLAGYTGELFF. The CDR3 nucleotides read TGTGCCAGCAGTTTAAGACTAGCGGGTTACACCGGGGAGCTGTTTTTT. The rearrangement joins TRBV27 to TRBJ2-2; TRBD2 agrees at 10 bases. This CDR3 contains 16 residues. The V and J ends lost 2 bases and 3 bases, in that order; junction bases with no gene match: 3. The germline V gene has CDR1 MNHEY and CDR2 SMNVEV (reference sequence).

The gene calls are TRBV19 and TRBJ1-5; no clear D gene. The CDR3 is made up of 13 amino acids. Germline V gives CDR1 LNHDA, CDR2 SQIVND (reference sequence). V lost 2 bases to trimming and J lost 6 bases, with 8 bases between them. Here the CDR3 DNA reads TGTGCCAGTAGTATAATTAGCGGTCAGCCCCAGCATTTT. Its protein is CASSIISGQPQHF.

CDR3 DNA sequence: TGCGCCAGCAGCCGTACTCTTACTAGCGGGAGTTACAATGAGCAGTTCTTC. This codes for CASSRTLTSGSYNEQFF. J is TRBJ2-1 and V is TRBV5-1, with TRBD2 identical over 11 bases. The V gene's germline CDR1 is SGHRS and CDR2 YFSETQ. V gave up 4 bases and J gave up 4 bases; unmatched junction bases: 10. The CDR3 has 17 residues.